A single sample gave rise to the 8 T cell receptor beta chains below, sequenced in a study of spatial heterogeneity in lung cancer. Time point in this sample: blood at routine non-recurrence follow-up after resection. Using its own MiXCR run on the 5' RACE reads, TCRdb lists one record per CDR3 protein. The table has about 17,000 distinct CDR3 sequences, 15% to 20% seen once; the top ten hold 6.2%. The material sequenced was PBMCs, taken at follow-up. The receptors shown here come from a male donor with early-stage non-small cell lung cancer.

This clonotype was seen more than once but under ten times. This chain links TRBV18 with TRBJ2-7, with 10 nucleotides matching TRBD1. V lost 6 bases, J lost 6 bases, and 11 bases stayed unmatched. This CDR3 is 15 amino acids long. Germline V gene lookup returns CDR1 KGHSH and CDR2 LQKENI. The CDR3 sequence is CASSRSGGQGIEQYF. DNA for the CDR3: TGTGCCAGCTCTCGGAGCGGGGGACAGGGGATCGAGCAGTACTTC. The variable domain in full, with the rest retrieved from reference TRBV18 and TRBJ2-7, is NAGVMQNPRHLVRRRGQEARLRCSPMKGHSHVYWYRQLPEEGLKFMVYLQKENIIDESGMPKERFSAEFPKEGPSILRIQQVVRGDSAAYFCASSRSGGQGIEQYFGPGTRLTVT.

This clonotype occurred many times. The chain recombines TRBV6-1 with TRBJ2-7; D is possibly TRBD2 (6 bases). The germline V gene has CDR1 MNHNS and CDR2 SASEGT. The CDR3 spans 15 residues. The V end was cut by 6 bases, the J end by 4 bases, with 19 bases between. CDR3 sequence: CASSSFWEGGYEQYF. CDR3 DNA: TGTGCCAGCAGCTCGTTTTGGGAAGGAGGGTACGAGCAGTACTTC.

This clonotype rates as medium-sized. This sequence joins TRBV7-9 and TRBJ1-1; D gene ambiguous. V gave up 1 base and J gave up 5 bases, with 5 bases separating them. The CDR3 loop spans 12 amino acids. The germline V gene has CDR1 SEHNR and CDR2 FQNEAQ (reference sequence). CDR3 region: CASSLGRTEAFF. The CDR3 nucleotides read TGTGCCAGCAGCTTAGGGAGGACTGAAGCTTTCTTT.

The sample holds many counts of this clonotype. The V call is TRBV2, the J call TRBJ1-6; no firm D call. Trimming cost V 3 bases and J 7 bases, with 10 bases left between them. Germline CDR1 SNHLY, CDR2 FYNNEI. This CDR3 region has 14 residues. The CDR3 sequence: CASSDGWANSPLHF. CDR3 DNA: TGTGCCAGCAGTGACGGGTGGGCCAATTCACCCCTCCACTTT.

V and J are TRBV20-1 and TRBJ2-7; 9 bases fit TRBD1. With V trimmed by 1 base and J by 5 bases, 9 bases remained unmatched. CDR3 length equals 15 residues. Germline CDR1 and CDR2: DFQATT and SNEGSKA (reference sequence). CDR3 protein: CSARVRGQGFHEQYF. CDR3 coding DNA: TGCAGTGCTAGAGTCCGGGGACAGGGTTTCCACGAGCAGTACTTC.

This clonotype was detected many times. The V and J genes are TRBV7-2 and TRBJ2-3, with 7 bases matching TRBD1. The CDR3 runs 14 residues. Trimming removed 1 base from V and 4 bases from J; junction bases left unmatched: 2. CDR1 is SGHTA, CDR2 FQGNSA, per germline. This chain's CDR3 is CASSLVQGADTQYF. CDR3 in DNA: TGTGCCAGCAGCTTAGTGCAGGGGGCAGATACGCAGTATTTT.

The gene calls are TRBV7-9 and TRBJ2-5; TRBD1 is a possible D gene (6 bases). Trimming removed 4 bases from V and 8 bases from J, with 14 bases in between. Germline V gives CDR1 SEHNR, CDR2 FQNEAQ (reference sequence). This CDR3 has 13 residues. CDR3 sequence reads: CASSSWDMQTQYF. The CDR3 bases are TGTGCCAGCAGCTCATGGGACATGCAAACCCAGTACTTC.

The chain links TRBV5-1 to TRBJ1-4, with D possibly matching TRBD1 (6 bases). The CDR3 contains 14 residues. CDR1 is SGHRS and CDR2 is YFSETQ in the germline V gene. The germline V and J ends were trimmed by 0 bases and 4 bases, with 7 bases remaining between them. The CDR3 coding sequence is TGCGCCAGCAGCTTGGTAGGGGGTAATGAAAAACTGTTTTTT. Translation gives CASSLVGGNEKLFF.